This is a list of T cell receptor beta chains from one sample in a study of neoadjuvant anti-PD-1 for oral cavity cancer. Profiling relied on immunoSEQ multiplex PCR, and the TCRdb table lists in-frame clones only, not all of them. The sample has 17,000 or so clones; around 60% are singletons. The sequencing here drew on PBMCs, taken before nivolumab (anti-PD-1) treatment. These receptor sequences come from a person aged 35-79 years with oral cavity squamous cell carcinoma. Both conserved end residues are part of each CDR3. D genes are given only for firm matches. Clone sizes are given selectively: once, few, many, or a class where the clone is expanded.

CDR3: CASRTRGVNTEAFF
DNA: TGTGCCAGCCGGACCCGGGGGGTGAACACTGAAGCTTTCTTT
V: TRBV6-1
size: .
D: .
J: TRBJ1-1

CDR3: CASSLGVSYEQYF
DNA: TGTGCCAGCAGCCTGGGCGTCTCCTACGAGCAGTACTTC
V: TRBV7-3
size: few
D: .
J: TRBJ2-7

CDR3: CASSWTGPSYYGYTF
DNA: TGTGCCAGCAGTTGGACAGGACCATCTTACTATGGCTACACCTTC
V: TRBV28
size: .
D: TRBD1
J: TRBJ1-2

CDR3: CASSFIAGDPQGKTQYF
DNA: TGTGCCAGCAGCTTTATTGCCGGGGACCCCCAAGGCAAGACCCAGTACTTC
V: TRBV12-1
size: .
D: .
J: TRBJ2-5

CDR3: CASMIGQGRTEKLFF
DNA: TGTGCCAGCATGATCGGACAGGGCCGAACCGAAAAACTGTTTTTT
V: TRBV28
size: .
D: TRBD1
J: TRBJ1-4

CDR3: CASQPGGSSYNEQFF
DNA: TGTGCCAGCCAGCCTGGCGGGAGCTCCTACAATGAGCAGTTCTTC
V: TRBV19
size: .
D: TRBD2
J: TRBJ2-1

CDR3: CASRPGGGASYF
DNA: TGTGCCAGCCGCCCGGGAGGCGGCGCGTCTTACTTC
V: TRBV27
size: .
D: TRBD2
J: TRBJ2-4

CDR3: CASSLEGARDIQYF
DNA: TGCGCCAGCAGCTTGGAGGGGGCTAGGGACATTCAGTACTTC
V: TRBV5-1
size: .
D: TRBD1
J: TRBJ2-4

CDR3: CASRTTGGQHGELFF
DNA: TGTGCCAGCAGAACTACGGGGGGGCAACACGGGGAGCTGTTTTTT
V: TRBV6-5
size: .
D: TRBD2
J: TRBJ2-2

CDR3: CASSLASNYGYTF
DNA: TGCGCCAGCAGCTTGGCTTCTAACTATGGCTACACCTTC
V: TRBV5-1
size: .
D: .
J: TRBJ1-2

CDR3: CASSERGHQETQYF
DNA: TGTGCCAGCAGTGAACGTGGACACCAAGAGACCCAGTACTTC
V: TRBV25-1
size: medium-sized
D: .
J: TRBJ2-5

CDR3: CASSLMETQYF
DNA: TGTGCCAGCAGCTTGATGGAGACCCAGTACTTC
V: TRBV5-4
size: .
D: .
J: TRBJ2-5

CDR3: CASNSAGGYEQYF
DNA: TGTGCCAGCAATTCAGCGGGAGGATACGAGCAGTACTTC
V: TRBV6-1
size: few
D: TRBD2
J: TRBJ2-7

CDR3: CASSFSTGVNTEAFF
DNA: TGCGCCAGCAGCTTCTCAACAGGGGTGAACACTGAAGCTTTCTTT
V: TRBV5-1
size: .
D: TRBD1
J: TRBJ1-1

CDR3: CASSRDSSIETQYF
DNA: TGCGCCAGCAGCCGGGACAGTTCAATAGAGACCCAGTACTTC
V: TRBV10-1
size: .
D: TRBD1
J: TRBJ2-5

CDR3: CASSAGRTNTGELFF
DNA: TGTGCCAGCAGCGCCGGGCGGACGAACACCGGGGAGCTGTTTTTT
V: TRBV6-5
size: .
D: .
J: TRBJ2-2

CDR3: CASSLRGTDNEKLFF
DNA: TGCGCCAGCAGCCTGAGGGGGACTGATAATGAAAAACTGTTTTTT
V: TRBV5-1
size: .
D: .
J: TRBJ1-4

CDR3: CASSSEGRPGTRMEFF
DNA: TGTGCCAGCAGCTCGGAGGGGCGGCCCGGGACTAGAATGGAGTTCTTC
V: TRBV11-2
size: .
D: TRBD2
J: TRBJ2-1

CDR3: CAWSGASGNQYEQYF
DNA: TGTGCCTGGAGTGGGGCCAGCGGGAACCAATACGAGCAGTACTTC
V: TRBV30
size: .
D: TRBD2
J: TRBJ2-7

CDR3: CASNVRYEQYF
DNA: TGTGCCAGCAATGTTCGATACGAGCAGTACTTC
V: TRBV2
size: .
D: .
J: TRBJ2-7

CDR3: CASSEAASGTYEQYF
DNA: TGTGCCAGCAGTGAAGCGGCTAGCGGAACCTACGAGCAGTACTTC
V: TRBV6-1
size: .
D: TRBD2
J: TRBJ2-7

CDR3: CASSVEGGNTEAFF
DNA: TGTGCCAGCAGCGTAGAGGGGGGGAACACTGAAGCTTTCTTT
V: TRBV9
size: .
D: .
J: TRBJ1-1

CDR3: CAGQGLGELFF
DNA: TGTGCCGGACAGGGTTTGGGGGAGCTGTTTTTT
V: TRBV30
size: .
D: TRBD1
J: TRBJ2-2

CDR3: CASSSGREQETQYF
DNA: TGTGCCAGCAGCTCCGGACGGGAACAAGAGACCCAGTACTTC
V: TRBV4-2
size: few
D: .
J: TRBJ2-5

CDR3: CAIKSSGMEDTQYF
DNA: TGTGCCATCAAGTCCAGCGGGATGGAGGATACGCAGTATTTT
V: TRBV10-3
size: .
D: TRBD2
J: TRBJ2-3

CDR3: CASSGSGRALNEQFF
DNA: TGTGCCAGCAGCGGTAGCGGGAGGGCCCTCAATGAGCAGTTCTTC
V: TRBV7-9
size: few
D: TRBD2
J: TRBJ2-1

CDR3: CASSLTQGSSYEQYF
DNA: TGTGCCAGCAGTTTAACGCAGGGTAGCTCCTACGAGCAGTACTTC
V: TRBV27
size: few
D: .
J: TRBJ2-7

CDR3: CAGSLRRLELRGNTEAFF
DNA: TGCGCCGGCAGCTTGAGGAGGCTTGAACTTAGGGGGAACACTGAAGCTTTCTTT
V: TRBV5-1
size: .
D: .
J: TRBJ1-1

CDR3: CASSAHRDQETQYF
DNA: TGTGCCAGCAGTGCCCACAGGGACCAAGAGACCCAGTACTTC
V: TRBV6-5
size: .
D: .
J: TRBJ2-5

CDR3: CSVEVVGNTIYF
DNA: TGCAGCGTTGAAGTAGTCGGAAACACCATATATTTT
V: TRBV29-1
size: .
D: .
J: TRBJ1-3

CDR3: CASSQEATLNTEAFF
DNA: TGTGCCAGCAGCCAGGAGGCCACCCTGAACACTGAAGCTTTCTTT
V: TRBV4-2
size: .
D: .
J: TRBJ1-1

CDR3: CASSMGRGRQETQYF
DNA: TGTGCCAGTAGTATGGGTCGGGGTAGGCAAGAGACCCAGTACTTC
V: TRBV19
size: .
D: .
J: TRBJ2-5

CDR3: CASSLEISGSIDTGELFF
DNA: TGTGCCAGCAGCTTAGAGATTAGCGGGAGTATAGACACCGGGGAGCTGTTTTTT
V: TRBV7-9
size: .
D: TRBD2
J: TRBJ2-2

CDR3: CASSASSYGGDTEAFF
DNA: TGTGCCAGCAGTGCATCCTCTTACGGGGGAGACACTGAAGCTTTCTTT
V: TRBV25-1
size: .
D: .
J: TRBJ1-1

CDR3: CASSDPGQTSNYGYTF
DNA: TGTGCCAGTAGCGATCCTGGACAGACATCTAACTATGGCTACACCTTC
V: TRBV19
size: .
D: .
J: TRBJ1-2

CDR3: CASSLSRVTHEQFF
DNA: TGTGCCAGCAGTTTATCCAGGGTAACCCATGAGCAGTTCTTC
V: TRBV27
size: .
D: .
J: TRBJ2-1

CDR3: CATSRDRGGFPRYEQYF
DNA: TGTGCCACCAGCAGAGACCGGGGGGGATTCCCCCGATACGAGCAGTACTTC
V: TRBV15
size: .
D: TRBD2
J: TRBJ2-7

CDR3: CASSLWGGTQYF
DNA: TGTGCCAGCAGTTTATGGGGGGGGACCCAGTACTTC
V: TRBV28
size: .
D: .
J: TRBJ2-5

CDR3: CASSLGTTVSYNEQFF
DNA: TGCGCCAGCAGCCTCGGGACAACGGTTTCCTACAATGAGCAGTTCTTC
V: TRBV5-1
size: .
D: .
J: TRBJ2-1

CDR3: CASSSSGTKGRQPQHF
DNA: TGTGCCAGCAGCTCCTCCGGGACTAAGGGGCGGCAGCCCCAGCATTTT
V: TRBV5-6
size: few
D: .
J: TRBJ1-5

CDR3: CASSLRGNTGELFF
DNA: TGTGCCAGCAGCTTACGAGGGAACACCGGGGAGCTGTTTTTT
V: TRBV11-3
size: .
D: .
J: TRBJ2-2

CDR3: CAWRLSYEQYF
DNA: TGTGCCTGGAGGCTGAGCTACGAGCAGTACTTC
V: TRBV30
size: .
D: .
J: TRBJ2-7

CDR3: CASSLRQGASNYGYTF
DNA: TGTGCCAGCAGTTTAAGGCAGGGGGCATCTAACTATGGCTACACCTTC
V: TRBV27
size: .
D: TRBD1
J: TRBJ1-2

CDR3: CASSGPGHMNTEAFF
DNA: TGTGCCAGCAGTGGCCCGGGACACATGAACACTGAAGCTTTCTTT
V: TRBV28
size: .
D: .
J: TRBJ1-1

CDR3: CASSPPGQGGSGELFF
DNA: TGTGCCAGCAGCCCGCCGGGACAGGGAGGAAGCGGGGAGCTGTTTTTT
V: TRBV13
size: few
D: TRBD1
J: TRBJ2-2

CDR3: CASSDEAAETQYF
DNA: TGTGCCAGCAGTGATGAGGCCGCAGAGACCCAGTACTTC
V: TRBV2
size: .
D: .
J: TRBJ2-5

CDR3: CASTPDRISGNTIYF
DNA: TGTGCCAGCACTCCGGACAGGATCTCTGGAAACACCATATATTTT
V: TRBV2
size: .
D: TRBD1
J: TRBJ1-3

CDR3: CAREGAGNTEAFF
DNA: TGTGCCAGAGAGGGGGCTGGGAACACTGAAGCTTTCTTT
V: TRBV19
size: .
D: TRBD1
J: TRBJ1-1

CDR3: CASSLAVSAGLETQYF
DNA: TGCGCCAGCAGCTTGGCCGTATCTGCCGGTCTCGAGACCCAGTACTTC
V: TRBV5-1
size: .
D: .
J: TRBJ2-5

CDR3: CASSSEGGVYEQYF
DNA: TGTGCCAGCAGCTCGGAGGGGGGGGTCTACGAGCAGTACTTC
V: TRBV2
size: few
D: .
J: TRBJ2-7

CDR3: CASSLAQYNYEQYF
DNA: TGCGCCAGCAGCTTGGCCCAATATAACTACGAGCAGTACTTC
V: TRBV5-1
size: .
D: .
J: TRBJ2-7

CDR3: CASSEAGLPSYEQYF
DNA: TGTGCCAGCAGTGAAGCGGGACTACCCTCCTACGAGCAGTACTTC
V: TRBV2
size: .
D: TRBD2
J: TRBJ2-7

CDR3: CASSLLAGVIADTQYF
DNA: TGTGCCAGCAGCTTATTGGCGGGAGTGATTGCAGATACGCAGTATTTT
V: TRBV7-9
size: .
D: TRBD2
J: TRBJ2-3

CDR3: CASSLRGYGQPQHF
DNA: TGTGCCAGCAGCTTGAGGGGGTATGGCCAGCCCCAGCATTTT
V: TRBV5-6
size: few
D: .
J: TRBJ1-5

CDR3: CASSPGQLSDEQFF
DNA: TGCGCCAGCTCACCGGGCCAACTAAGCGATGAGCAGTTCTTC
V: TRBV5-1
size: few
D: .
J: TRBJ2-1